Listed below are T cell receptor beta chains from one sample, sequenced in a study of response to subunit inactivated influenza vaccine. TCRdb used MiXCR to reprocess the RT-PCR reads, holding one entry per CDR3 protein. This sample has 650,000 to 850,000 distinct CDR3 sequences; over 11% occur once, and the top ten carry 5.5% to 7%. This sample comprised PBMCs from blood, obtained approximately 15 days before vaccination. The receptors derive from a man in his fifties or sixties who received an inactivated influenza vaccine. The CDR3 runs from the conserved cysteine through the conserved F or W. The size entry is marked missing in some rows and otherwise reads once, few, many or a size class.

v_call clone_size cdr3_aa
TRBV6-2/TRBV6-3 few CASSYGRRTEAFF
TRBV5-1 many CASTTRSLGGNTGELFF
TRBV6-1 many CASSKGPNSYNEQFF
TRBV6-2/TRBV6-3 - CASSYMGGELFF
TRBV12-3/TRBV12-4 few CASSPWGGYEQYF
TRBV3-1 - CASSLDRLTEAFF
TRBV5-1 few CASSLRAGGPSNSPLHF
TRBV5-1 few CASSYPTGRSYEQYF
TRBV11-2 - CASSPGMGSPLHF
TRBV5-1 many CASSGGSGLSSYNEQFF
TRBV12-3/TRBV12-4 few CASTNPSGPYNEQFF
TRBV12-3/TRBV12-4 - CASSGTRGFYGYTF
TRBV7-6 few CASSPRGGWETQYF
TRBV4-3 - CASSLQTGSTSGANVLTF
TRBV7-9 - CASSLEAGGLYF
TRBV29-1 few CSVSPGTGGNEQYF
TRBV5-1 few CASSLEGARYNEQFF
TRBV4-2 - CASSLLYLAGKQFF
TRBV9 few CASSVGGQGAGGYTF
TRBV29-1 many CSVRQGTYNEQFF
TRBV4-2 - CASSQVGQGATIYF
TRBV29-1 many CSVRTAYEQYF
TRBV10-3 - CAIMGESYEQYF
TRBV5-6 many CASSLVPGGPEEGNEQFF
TRBV7-2 - CASSLRIFTAEYNEQFF
TRBV6-5 few CASSYSTGPYQPQHF
TRBV12-3/TRBV12-4 - CASSLAGGLAVYNEQFF
TRBV7-2 many CASSFTRGDEQYF
TRBV20-1 - CSASPGSGVELFF
TRBV20-1 few CSARPQGRETQYF
TRBV5-1 - CASSLGYNTDTQYF
TRBV30 few CAWSVGPGQSYEQYF
TRBV18 few CASSPRDRGSEQYF
TRBV7-2 many CASSFDFMSSYNEQFF
TRBV7-9 - CASSLSHAAETQYF
TRBV29-1 few CSVRTGYTGELFF
TRBV4-3 - CASSHGRDTDTQYF
TRBV6-2/TRBV6-3 - CASSFAGTLQETQYF
TRBV7-2 - CASRNRDSEQFF
TRBV25-1 - CASRAPNRGGYTF
TRBV12-3/TRBV12-4 - CASSDDFSSRPGELFF
TRBV6-1 few CASSGRGYNSPLHF
TRBV2 - CASSEASGGGDTQYF
TRBV12-3/TRBV12-4 - CASTLTPGGQPQHF
TRBV20-1 few CSARAGGDGYTF